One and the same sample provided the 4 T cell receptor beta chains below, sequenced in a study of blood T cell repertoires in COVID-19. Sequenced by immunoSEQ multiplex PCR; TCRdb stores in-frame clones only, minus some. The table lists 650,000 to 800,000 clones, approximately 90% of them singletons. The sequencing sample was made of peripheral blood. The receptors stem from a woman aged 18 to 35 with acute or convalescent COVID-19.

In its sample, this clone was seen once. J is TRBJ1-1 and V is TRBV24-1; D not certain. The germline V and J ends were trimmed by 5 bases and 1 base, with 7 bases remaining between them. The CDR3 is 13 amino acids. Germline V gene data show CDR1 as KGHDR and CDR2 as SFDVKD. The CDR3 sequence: CATSGAPNTEAFF. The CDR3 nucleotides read TGTGCCACCAGTGGGGCTCCGAACACTGAAGCTTTCTTT.

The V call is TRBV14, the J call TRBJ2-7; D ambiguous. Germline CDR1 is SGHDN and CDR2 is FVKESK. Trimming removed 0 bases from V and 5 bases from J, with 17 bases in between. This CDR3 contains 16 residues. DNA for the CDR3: TGTGCCAGCAGCCAAGATCAAAACTACATTTTCGACGAGCAGTACTTC. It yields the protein CASSQDQNYIFDEQYF. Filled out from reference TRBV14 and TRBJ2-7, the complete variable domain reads EAGVTQFPSHSVIEKGQTVTLRCDPISGHDNLYWYRRVMGKEIKFLLHFVKESKQDESGMPNNRFLAERTGGTYSTLKVQPAELEDSGVYFCASSQDQNYIFDEQYFGPGTRLTVT.

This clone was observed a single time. The CDR3, as DNA: TGTGCCAGCAGCAGAGACAGGTCCAATGAGCAGTTCTTC. This gives the protein CASSRDRSNEQFF. V and J are TRBV5-4 and TRBJ2-1, with TRBD1 as a possible D gene (6 bases). This CDR3 comprises 13 residues. In germline, CDR1 is SGHNT, CDR2 YYREEE (reference sequence). V shed 4 bases and J shed 6 bases, with 11 bases lying between them.

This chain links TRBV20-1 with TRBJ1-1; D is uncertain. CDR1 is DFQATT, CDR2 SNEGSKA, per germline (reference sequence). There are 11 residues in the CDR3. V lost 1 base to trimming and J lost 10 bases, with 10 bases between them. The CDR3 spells CSARAGRGAFF. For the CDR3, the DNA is TGCAGTGCTAGAGCTGGCCGCGGAGCTTTCTTT.